Presented here are 11 T cell receptor beta chains from one specimen sequenced in a study of cytomegalovirus exposure and HLA in healthy donors (dated by TCRdb to 2015 to 2018). Libraries were constructed by the immunoSEQ multiplex PCR assay. A mixture of 60 forward primers for TCR Vbeta segments and 13 reverse primers for TCR Jbeta segments was used in the multiplex PCR. The source is immuneACCESS, and TCRdb retained only in-frame sequences with V and J called. Part of the clones is not carried over; for the studies checked, unresolved V genes explain less than half of this, and the remainder is unexplained. The sample includes 150,000 to 180,000 clones, with approximately 80% observed a single time. Jointly, the top ten make up around 6% of the sample. Sequencing was performed on PBMCs. Receptor source: a woman aged 40 to 50 in good health and CMV-seropositive.

The gene calls are TRBV6-5 and TRBJ2-7, with TRBD2 identical over 13 bases. Unmatched junction bases numbered 5, after V lost 4 bases and J lost 5 bases. The germline CDR1 and CDR2 sequences are MNHEY and SVGAGI. The CDR3 consists of 15 residues. The CDR3 coding sequence is TGTGCCAGCAGTTCGACTAGCGGGAGGCGCAACGAGCAGTACTTC. Amino acid sequence: CASSSTSGRRNEQYF.

This rearrangement joins TRBV30 to TRBJ2-7; perhaps TRBD1 as D (6 bases). This CDR3 has 14 amino acids. The V gene's germline CDR1 is GTSNPN and CDR2 SVGIG (reference sequence). Trimming removed 3 bases at V and 4 bases at J, with 16 bases between. The DNA of the CDR3 is TGTGCCTGGAGCTTCAGGGGACACTCATACGAGCAGTACTTC. Its protein is CAWSFRGHSYEQYF.

This clone was observed once. The same CDR3 arises from other DNA sequences in this sample as well. This chain links TRBV6-4 with TRBJ2-7; 13 bases agree with TRBD2. Germline lookup yields CDR1 MRHNA and CDR2 SNTAGT. The CDR3 runs 15 residues. The J segment lost 2 bases and the V segment lost 5 bases, leaving 3 bases of the junction unmatched. DNA of the CDR3: TGTGCCAGCAGTTTACTAGCGGGAGGGCCCTACGAGCAGTACTTC. Translating it yields CASSLLAGGPYEQYF.

The CDR3 DNA sequence: TGTGCCAGCAGCCGCGCGGGACTAGCAAGCGGGGAGCTGTTTTTT. Protein sequence: CASSRAGLASGELFF. The chain couples TRBV6-5 to TRBJ2-2; 9 bases fit TRBD2. The length of the CDR3 is 15 residues. Trimming at V came to 6 bases and at J to 7 bases, leaving 9 bases not matched to a gene. CDR1 MNHEY and CDR2 SVGAGI come from the germline V gene.

The chain links TRBV6-5 to TRBJ2-7, with TRBD2 matching 9 bases. Germline V CDR1 and CDR2: MNHEY, SVGAGI. Trimming at V came to 5 bases and at J to 4 bases, leaving 9 bases not matched to a gene. The CDR3 has 15 amino acids. The CDR3 DNA reads TGTGCCAGCAGTCCGACGCGGGAGGGCCCGTACGAGCAGTACTTC. This gives the protein CASSPTREGPYEQYF.

The gene calls are TRBV7-9 and TRBJ1-5, with TRBD1 as a possible D gene (6 bases). Germline V gene data show CDR1 as SEHNR and CDR2 as FQNEAQ (reference sequence). The CDR3 extends over 16 amino acids. V was cut by 1 base and J by 2 bases, with 12 bases left in between. CDR3 amino acids: CASSLGTGIGNQPQHF. The CDR3 coding sequence is TGTGCCAGCAGCTTAGGAACAGGGATTGGCAATCAGCCCCAGCATTTT.

This chain connects TRBV2 to TRBJ2-7; 8 bases agree with TRBD1. The germline V gene has CDR1 SNHLY and CDR2 FYNNEI. The CDR3 is 13 residues long. The junction had 8 bases not matched to a gene; V was cut back by 8 bases and J by 5 bases. The CDR3: CASLDRVFHEQYF. DNA of the CDR3: TGTGCCAGCCTGGACAGGGTATTCCACGAGCAGTACTTC.

This clone showed up just a few times. The chain is built from TRBV7-9 and TRBJ1-3; TRBD1 might be the D (5 bases). Trimming stripped 5 bases from V and 3 bases from J, with 20 bases between. Per the germline V gene, CDR1 is SEHNR and CDR2 is FQNEAQ (reference sequence). CDR3 length equals 17 residues. The CDR3 sequence is CASSLPRGGVDGNTIYF. CDR3 DNA sequence: TGTGCCAGCAGCCTACCCCGGGGCGGGGTAGATGGAAACACCATATATTTT.

The chain combines TRBV25-1 with TRBJ2-3; possible D gene TRBD2, 6 bases. Germline V gene lookup returns CDR1 MGHDK and CDR2 SYGVNS. V was clipped by 2 bases and J by 1 base, with 10 bases between them. The CDR3 contains 15 residues. This chain's CDR3 is CASSESPSGTDTQYF. The CDR3 DNA reads TGTGCCAGCAGTGAAAGCCCTAGCGGCACAGATACGCAGTATTTT.

The table lists this clone with a count of one. The rearrangement links TRBV7-8 to TRBJ2-4, with 9 bases that match TRBD1. The CDR3 loop spans 13 amino acids. Germline-derived CDR1 and CDR2 are SGHVS and FQNEAQ. V lost 8 bases to trimming and J lost 8 bases; unmatched junction nucleotides: 7. The CDR3 sequence is CASAGQGRDIQYF. Written as DNA, the CDR3 is TGTGCCAGCGCCGGACAGGGGAGGGACATTCAGTACTTC.

The rearrangement joins TRBV16 to TRBJ1-5; D is uncertain. Germline lookup yields CDR1 KGHSY and CDR2 FQNENV. CDR3 size: 15 residues. Trimming removed 0 bases from V and 7 bases from J, with 13 bases in between. CDR3 loop: CASSQSGLTGQPQHF. In DNA form, the CDR3 reads TGTGCCAGCAGCCAATCCGGGCTTACGGGGCAGCCCCAGCATTTT.